This T cell receptor beta chain was obtained from a study of T-cell reconstitution after alpha-beta-depleted transplantation in children. The CDR3 has 15 residues. Trimming took 3 bases from V and 4 from J, leaving 12 bases between them. Germline V CDR1 and CDR2: KGHSH, LQKENI. This sample's TCRbeta library carried unique molecular identifier barcodes. TCRdb fed the PCR reads into MiXCR, producing one record per CDR3 protein. The sample includes over 550,000 distinct CDR3 sequences, roughly a tenth of them seen just once. Sequenced here: PBMCs from the stem cell graft donor, sampled from the stem cell graft. The sequence was obtained from a human donor who donated a stem cell graft to a child with acute myeloid leukemia. The chain recombines TRBV18 with TRBJ2-2; D may be TRBD1 (5 bases). The CDR3 DNA reads TGTGCCAGCTCACCCTTTCGACAGACCACCGGGGAGCTGTTTTTT. This encodes CASSPFRQTTGELFF.